This T cell receptor beta chain stems from a study of blood T cell repertoires in COVID-19. Study-level information: Samples came from the United States, Italy and Spain, spanning acute and convalescent COVID-19. In each case, the material was cDNA or gDNA derived from T cells, B-cell-depleted T cells, or PBMCs.

The germline V gene has CDR1 MNHEY and CDR2 SVGEGT. V lost 4 bases, J lost 0 bases, and 12 bases stayed unmatched. The CDR3 length is 17 residues. This clone was seen just once. In the authors' workflow: Counts of nucleated cells, estimated from reference gene primer amplification, were obtained. Repertoires were generated with immunoSEQ multiplex PCR, while TCRdb's copy carries only in-frame clones and drops some. The V and J calls and clone size were taken over from that table, and D and trimming were inferred from the DNA. The data contain 100,000 to 110,000 clones, almost 80% of them seen just once; the ten biggest clones take up roughly 31%.

The V call is TRBV6-2 or TRBV6-3, the J call TRBJ2-7, with 7 bases fitting TRBD1. This clonotype was sampled from a man between 65 and 85 years old with active or convalescent COVID-19. The sequencing input was peripheral blood. The CDR3 sequence is CASSSTLPDRPSYEQYF. CDR3 in DNA: TGTGCCAGCAGTTCTACCCTTCCGGACAGGCCCTCCTACGAGCAGTACTTC.